Described below is a single TCR beta chain sequence and its context. Its target is not known. The source of the sample is a study of shared clonotypes between healthy human individuals. Study overall: The study used three CD4 naive, three CD4 memory, two CD8 naive and one CD8 memory plate per donor.

Genomic DNA belonging to each subset was distributed in equal measure over several immunoSEQ plates. The table came from immunoSEQ multiplex PCR; TCRdb's copy has only in-frame clones and leaves some out. The table shows roughly 2 million clones, with about 95% occurring only once. Study outcomes and limitations: Blood was the only sampled material, and tissue repertoires likely differ. As a rule, naive subsets had a larger estimated richness than memory subsets.

The CDR3 runs to 14 residues. Between the trimmed V and J ends, which lost 3 bases and 7 bases, there was a span of 10 bases. Germline V gene data show CDR1 as SGHTA and CDR2 as FQGNSA. Positively selected for CCR7, the CD45RO-negative cells used as naive CD8 cells excluded terminally differentiated effector memory CD45RA+ cells. V is TRBV7-2 and J is TRBJ1-6; a possible D gene is TRBD1 (6 bases). Source material: naive CD8+ T cells sorted from blood. The TCR originated in a man aged 18-30 years in good health. CDR3 loop: CASSFGGGNSPLHF. CDR3 sequence (DNA): TGTGCCAGCAGCTTCGGGGGCGGAAATTCACCCCTCCACTTT.